This T cell receptor beta chain was found in a study of vaccination and CD4 T cells after COVID-19 (dated 2022 in TCRdb). Regarding the research as a whole: SARS-CoV-2 positivity had been established in the convalescent patients by nasal swab PCR, and mild disease was recorded in several of these patients and severe disease in one. Post-vaccine blood samples were taken a median of about 72 days after the second vaccine dose, with a range of about 13 to 250 days. Each participant got two doses of either the Pfizer-BioNTech BNT162b2 vaccine (n=8) or the Moderna mRNA-1273 vaccine (n=2). The spike-specific CD4+ TCR repertoire was compared before and after mRNA vaccination in approximately ten COVID-19 convalescent patients and a handful of infection-naive healthy vaccine recipients. Post-COVID blood samples from convalescent patients were collected a median of around 110 days after diagnosis, with a range of 35 to 161 days. For stimulating the cultures, overlapping spike peptide pools were used, derived from SARS-CoV-2 as well as from the common cold coronaviruses HCoV-NL63, HCoV-OC43 and HCoV-229E. In the convalescent cohort there were six males and four females, among whom were two Hispanic individuals, seven Caucasians, two Asians and one multiracial person. As controls, cultures received a CEFX viral epitope pool (the positive control), an HIV-1 Nef peptide pool (the negative control), or no peptide at all. The research as a whole found: In convalescent patients, nearly all vaccine-specific clones (304 of 307) were found to be mono-reactive for SARS-CoV-2 spike rather than cross-reactive with common cold coronaviruses. Although the median number of SARS-CoV-2-reactive clonotypes went up from some 23 after infection to some 37 after vaccination, the increase was not significant. Only a relatively small number of convalescent patients were included in the study, and early timepoints following natural infection were not analyzed. Among the post-vaccine SARS-CoV-2-reactive clones in convalescent patients, a median around 85% showed up only after vaccination, which suggests vaccine-specific priming.

This clonotype appeared a few times. No cognate antigen has been identified for it. Base qualities are not provided; no much larger clone lies one nucleotide away. Relative to germline, V is 4 bases shorter and J is 5 bases shorter, with 7 bases between their ends. Based on the germline V gene, the CDR1 and CDR2 sequences are MNHNS and SASEGT. From cysteine to phenylalanine, the CDR3 is 12 amino acids long. CDR3 DNA is the only sequence kept; it has 36 bases, read in frame from the first base. The treatment or condition label, as the study defines it: roughly ten-day PBMC culture with coronavirus spike peptide pools or control peptides (ViraFEST assay). The study used the ViraFEST assay, which expanded antigen-specific T cells with peptide pools and then identified expanded clonotypes by TCR sequencing. The positive SARS-CoV-2 PCR tests of the convalescent patients were dated from March to December 2020, before the Alpha, Beta and Delta variants emerged in the United States. Each well held 2.2 million or so PBMCs cultured in IMDM containing around 5.1% human AB serum and approximately 9.4 IU/ml IL-2, with 10 ug/ml peptide pools added. Half of the culture medium was replaced with fresh IL-2-containing medium on days 3 and 7. After 10 days of culture, CD4+ T cells were isolated by negative selection using the EasySep CD4+ T cell isolation kit. Ficoll-Paque Plus gradient centrifugation was used to isolate PBMCs from whole blood, and the isolated PBMCs were then either used fresh or cryopreserved at -140C. Each culture condition was generally run in triplicate wells.

Library construction relied on PCR. DNA from cultured CD4+ T cells was subjected to TCR sequencing with the Oncomine TCR Beta short-read assay at the Johns Hopkins FTIC core. Genomic DNA was extracted from the cultured CD4+ T cells with the QIAamp micro DNA kit. Oncomine TCR Beta libraries from cultured CD4+ T cells were pooled using unique dual indexes and sequenced on an Illumina iSeq 100. Processing in the source paper ran as follows. Non-productive sequences were removed, and CDR3s that did not start with C, did not end with F or W, or were shorter than 7 amino acids were discarded. The MANAFEST web application was used to identify antigen-specific clonotypes by comparing peptide-stimulated wells against reference wells and other culture wells. An FDR below 0.05, an odds ratio above 5, and a productive frequency above 0.1% in at least two of three replicate wells were required for clones to be considered positive. A clonotype counted as cross-reactive if it showed significant expansion both in the SARS-CoV-2 spike wells and in at least one common cold coronavirus spike condition. Using R version 3.6.1, CDR3 homology was evaluated through Levenshtein distances (stringdist) along with unrooted phylogenetic trees (ape). TCRdb handled the public reads itself, with Q25 trimming in fastp and clone calling in MiXCR, and kept productive beta chains. Under each unique CDR3 protein, matching rows form one entry showing the most common genes and DNA. These V and J calls rely on TCRdb rather than the paper's analysis. The sample table contains 15,000 to 20,000 distinct CDR3 sequences; only one count was recorded for roughly 55% of them. Of the sample, approximately 17% falls within the top ten clones.

Recombination joined TRBV6-1 with TRBJ2-3; the best D guess is TRBD1, with 5 bases matching. The TCR sequence derives from a human donor who had recovered from COVID-19. Sequences were derived from CD4+ T cells from blood, cultured in vitro, sampled before SARS-CoV-2 vaccination. The nucleotides read TGTGCCAGCAGTGCTCAGGGAGATACGCAGTATTTT. Its coded protein is CASSAQGDTQYF.